A selection of T cell receptor beta chains follows, all from one sample in a study of T cells after yellow fever vaccination. Using its own MiXCR run on the 5' RACE reads, TCRdb lists one record per CDR3 protein. This sample yields a few hundred thousand distinct CDR3 sequences, of which 6.2% are seen a single time; approximately 15% belongs to the top ten. Sequenced material: PBMCs, taken 5 days after the yellow fever booster vaccination. The receptors were sampled from a man aged 25-40 years who received the YFV17D yellow fever vaccine. Both conserved end residues are part of each CDR3. The D gene is left open where the match is weak. Part of the rows lack a size; the others show once, few, many or a class for expanded clones.

clone_size	d_call	j_call	v_call	cdr3_aa	cdr3_nt
.	.	TRBJ1-5	TRBV30	CAWSVPAQRLNQPQHF	TGTGCCTGGAGTGTCCCGGCCCAACGACTCAATCAGCCCCAGCATTTT
.	TRBD2	TRBJ2-1	TRBV29-1	CSVAPGGSYNEQFF	TGCAGCGTCGCCCCGGGGGGGTCCTACAATGAGCAGTTCTTC
.	TRBD1	TRBJ2-5	TRBV29-1	CSVDPTGGETLYF	TGCAGCGTTGACCCGACAGGGGGAGAGACCCTGTACTTC
.	TRBD2	TRBJ2-2	TRBV5-1	CASSLGQSGRGAGELFF	TGCGCCAGCAGCTTGGGGCAAAGCGGGAGAGGCGCCGGGGAGCTGTTTTTT
.	.	TRBJ2-7	TRBV23-1	CASSQSHTAYEQYF	TGCGCCAGCAGTCAATCACACACAGCCTACGAGCAGTACTTC
many	.	TRBJ2-3	TRBV20-1	CSARGTSVTQYF	TGCAGTGCTAGAGGGACTTCTGTGACGCAGTATTTT
few	TRBD2	TRBJ2-1	TRBV7-2	CASSWGLAGNEQFF	TGTGCCAGCAGCTGGGGACTAGCGGGGAATGAGCAGTTCTTC
few	TRBD1	TRBJ2-7	TRBV23-1	CASAQGQIYEQYF	TGCGCCAGCGCACAGGGACAGATCTACGAGCAGTACTTC
few	TRBD1	TRBJ2-1	TRBV6-2/TRBV6-3	CASSPTGVEQFF	TGTGCCAGCAGCCCGACAGGGGTCGAGCAGTTCTTC
.	.	TRBJ2-2	TRBV12-1	CAISPGSQGGTGELFF	TGTGCCATCAGCCCCGGGAGCCAGGGCGGCACCGGGGAGCTGTTTTTT
many	TRBD1	TRBJ2-3	TRBV29-1	CSVETGVLADTQYF	TGCAGCGTGGAGACAGGGGTGTTGGCAGATACGCAGTATTTT
few	.	TRBJ2-5	TRBV10-1	CASSAWAGETQYF	TGCGCCAGCAGTGCGTGGGCAGGAGAGACCCAGTACTTC
few	.	TRBJ2-7	TRBV20-1	CSANRAALYEQYF	TGCAGTGCTAATAGGGCGGCCCTCTACGAGCAGTACTTC
.	.	TRBJ2-2	TRBV23-1	CASGQQGNSTGELFF	TGCGCCAGCGGCCAACAGGGAAATTCAACCGGGGAGCTGTTTTTT
few	.	TRBJ1-1	TRBV7-9	CASAQGQGTEAFF	TGTGCCTCCGCTCAGGGCCAGGGCACTGAAGCTTTCTTT
many	.	TRBJ1-1	TRBV25-1	CASSAGANTEAFF	TGTGCCAGCAGTGCGGGGGCCAACACTGAAGCTTTCTTT
many	.	TRBJ2-5	TRBV20-1	CSASWQGQETQYF	TGCAGTGCTAGCTGGCAGGGGCAAGAGACCCAGTACTTC
many	.	TRBJ2-1	TRBV7-9	CASSSGGTANNEQFF	TGTGCCAGCAGCTCCGGGGGGACAGCCAACAATGAGCAGTTCTTC
many	.	TRBJ2-7	TRBV3-1	CASSLSSGPLYEQYF	TGTGCCAGCAGCCTCAGCTCGGGACCCCTCTACGAGCAGTACTTC
many	.	TRBJ2-1	TRBV12-3/TRBV12-4	CASSKGIASYNEQFF	TGTGCCAGCAGCAAGGGCATAGCCTCCTACAATGAGCAGTTCTTC
few	TRBD1	TRBJ2-7	TRBV12-3/TRBV12-4	CASTPDRGYYEQYF	TGTGCCAGCACCCCTGACAGGGGTTACTACGAGCAGTACTTC
few	TRBD2	TRBJ2-7	TRBV12-3/TRBV12-4	CASSSGLRRDRIAGGPKEQYF	TGTGCCAGCAGTTCCGGACTCCGCCGGGACAGAATAGCGGGAGGGCCTAAAGAGCAGTACTTC
.	TRBD2	TRBJ2-1	TRBV5-1	CASSLGASGANEQFF	TGCGCCAGCAGCTTGGGTGCTAGCGGGGCCAATGAGCAGTTCTTC
.	.	TRBJ2-5	TRBV7-9	CASSSTGAFQETQYF	TGTGCCAGCAGTTCGACGGGGGCATTTCAAGAGACCCAGTACTTC
many	.	TRBJ1-1	TRBV5-1	CASRRTAQMNTEAFF	TGCGCCAGCAGACGGACAGCGCAAATGAACACTGAAGCTTTCTTT
many	.	TRBJ2-7	TRBV2	CASTFDRAAREEQYF	TGTGCCAGCACGTTCGACAGGGCCGCCCGGGAGGAGCAGTACTTC
.	.	TRBJ2-5	TRBV19	CASRTLVGNQETQYF	TGTGCCAGTAGGACACTTGTGGGAAACCAAGAGACCCAGTACTTC
few	TRBD2	TRBJ2-5	TRBV7-9	CASSYPLAAQETQYF	TGTGCCAGCAGCTACCCACTAGCGGCCCAAGAGACCCAGTACTTC
many	.	TRBJ1-1	TRBV6-2/TRBV6-3	CASSYAFMNTEAFF	TGTGCCAGCAGTTACGCGTTCATGAACACTGAAGCTTTCTTT
.	TRBD2	TRBJ2-1	TRBV6-2/TRBV6-3	CASLLAEYNEQFF	TGTGCCAGCCTCCTAGCGGAATACAATGAGCAGTTCTTC
many	TRBD2	TRBJ2-1	TRBV5-1	CASSLGGSGIYNEQFF	TGCGCCAGCAGCTTGGGGGGCAGCGGGATATACAATGAGCAGTTCTTC
few	TRBD1	TRBJ2-7	TRBV7-9	CASSSWTGIHEQYF	TGTGCCAGCAGCTCCTGGACAGGGATCCACGAGCAGTACTTC
many	.	TRBJ2-3	TRBV6-1	CASRLTDTQYF	TGTGCCAGCAGACTCACAGATACGCAGTATTTT
.	.	TRBJ1-5	TRBV5-1	CASSLGGDNQPQHF	TGCGCCAGCAGCTTGGGGGGGGACAATCAGCCCCAGCATTTT
many	TRBD1	TRBJ2-3	TRBV5-1	CASSLGGRGREDTQYF	TGCGCCAGCAGCTTGGGTGGCAGGGGGCGAGAAGATACGCAGTATTTT
few	TRBD1	TRBJ2-7	TRBV6-5	CASDGRDRVSYEQYF	TGTGCCAGCGACGGGCGGGACAGGGTGAGCTACGAGCAGTACTTC
few	TRBD2	TRBJ2-1	TRBV7-8	CASREVWTSGDEQFF	TGTGCCAGCAGAGAAGTGTGGACTAGCGGGGATGAGCAGTTCTTC
few	TRBD1	TRBJ2-3	TRBV7-2	CASSKDPSGGDTQYF	TGTGCCAGCAGCAAAGACCCTTCAGGGGGAGATACGCAGTATTTT
few	.	TRBJ2-1	TRBV12-3/TRBV12-4	CASSSGRQSGEQFF	TGTGCCAGCAGTTCCGGGCGCCAGTCGGGTGAGCAGTTCTTC
few	TRBD2	TRBJ2-7	TRBV20-1	CSASGLAGAEQYF	TGCAGTGCTTCGGGACTAGCGGGAGCGGAGCAGTACTTC
.	TRBD1	TRBJ2-4	TRBV20-1	CSASGDRAKNIQYF	TGCAGTGCTAGTGGGGACAGAGCCAAAAACATTCAGTACTTC
few	.	TRBJ2-5	TRBV4-3	CASSQDTFETQYF	TGCGCCAGCAGCCAAGATACTTTCGAGACCCAGTACTTC